This T cell receptor beta chain stems from a study of cytomegalovirus exposure and HLA in healthy donors. The CDR3 extends over 14 amino acids. V gave up 8 bases and J gave up 8 bases, with 18 bases separating them. The germline V gene encodes CDR1 MGHDK and CDR2 SYGVNS. Study results and limitations: TCR beta V- and J-gene trimming, according to a later analysis, was linked to a missense DCLRE1C variant. For cytomegalovirus status, the classifier reportedly gave diagnoses with high specificity and sensitivity.

Vbeta (60) and Jbeta (13) primers were used in the PCR. TCRdb keeps only in-frame clones here, not all; method: immunoSEQ multiplex PCR. The sample holds about 180,000 clones, approximately 77% seen once. This clone was found a few times. What it recognizes is unknown. The receptor was isolated from a female donor in good health and CMV-seronegative. The material sequenced was PBMCs. The chain links TRBV25-1 to TRBJ1-4, with D possibly matching TRBD1 (5 bases). The CDR3: CASAKEGRREKLFF. The CDR3, as DNA: TGTGCCAGCGCCAAAGAGGGGAGGCGGGAAAAACTGTTTTTT.